The rows below give T cell receptor beta chains drawn from one sample of a study of blood T cell repertoires in COVID-19. Sequencing used immunoSEQ multiplex PCR; TCRdb keeps in-frame clones, though not all of them. There are some 150,000 clones in the sample; about 83% occur only once, and about 5.8% lies in the top ten. Specimen: PBMCs or T cells enriched from blood (not recorded which). The origin of the receptors is a woman between 45 and 60 years old who had been exposed to COVID-19. Each CDR3 is given with its conserved first and last residue. The order of the fields is V gene, J gene, clone size, D gene, CDR3 protein, CDR3 DNA. D genes are given only for firm matches. Clone sizes are given selectively: once, few, many, or a class where the clone is expanded.

>TRBV2|TRBJ1-6|once|.
CASVGPGVGNSPLHF
TGTGCCAGCGTCGGCCCGGGGGTTGGAAATTCACCCCTCCACTTT
>TRBV30|TRBJ1-6|few|.
CAWSLQGGGSPLHF
TGTGCCTGGAGCCTTCAGGGAGGTGGGTCACCCCTCCACTTT
>TRBV6-4|TRBJ2-2|few|.
CASSDSRDTGELFF
TGTGCCAGCAGTGACTCGCGGGATACCGGGGAGCTGTTTTTT
>TRBV7-2|TRBJ2-1|once|.
CASSLVLGLGDNEQFF
TGTGCCAGCAGCTTAGTCCTGGGGCTGGGTGATAATGAGCAGTTCTTC
>TRBV10-1|TRBJ1-1|few|TRBD1
CASRETGATEAFF
TGCGCCAGCAGGGAGACAGGGGCCACTGAAGCTTTCTTT
>TRBV29-1|TRBJ1-1|.|.
CSVETGRGTEAFF
TGCAGCGTTGAAACAGGCCGTGGCACTGAAGCTTTCTTT
>TRBV19|TRBJ1-1|.|.
CAPPGLNTEAFF
TGTGCGCCCCCAGGGTTGAACACTGAAGCTTTCTTT
>TRBV6-5|TRBJ2-5|.|.
CASSTGGAGETQYF
TGTGCCAGCAGTACAGGGGGGGCGGGGGAGACCCAGTACTTC
>TRBV9|TRBJ1-1|.|.
CASSSHRGTGSITEAFF
TGTGCCAGCAGCTCCCATCGGGGGACGGGGAGTATCACTGAAGCTTTCTTT
>TRBV21-1|TRBJ1-5|.|.
CASSKVDSRGGGNQPQHF
TGTGCCAGCAGCAAAGTGGATTCTCGGGGTGGCGGCAATCAGCCCCAGCATTTT
>TRBV3-1/TRBV3-2|TRBJ1-2|few|.
CASRPWTLRGGVNYGYTF
TGTGCCAGCAGACCTTGGACACTCCGGGGAGGGGTAAACTATGGCTACACCTTC
>TRBV5-1|TRBJ2-3|.|.
CASTQADTQYF
TGCGCCAGCACGCAGGCAGATACGCAGTATTTT
>TRBV20-1|TRBJ2-3|.|TRBD1
CSASRNPQGRTDTQYF
TGCAGTGCTAGTCGGAACCCACAGGGGCGCACAGATACGCAGTATTTT
>TRBV10-3|TRBJ1-1|.|.
CAIKSPLLTNTEAFF
TGTGCCATCAAGAGCCCCCTCCTCACCAACACTGAAGCTTTCTTT
>TRBV18|TRBJ2-1|.|TRBD2
CASWRTGLAGDNEQFF
TGTGCCAGCTGGCGAACGGGACTAGCGGGGGACAATGAGCAGTTCTTC
>TRBV19|TRBJ2-7|.|TRBD2
CASSERGLYEQYF
TGTGCCAGTAGTGAGCGGGGCCTCTACGAGCAGTACTTC
>TRBV6-5|TRBJ2-7|.|.
CASSYRDEQYF
TGTGCCAGCAGTTATCGAGACGAGCAGTACTTC
>TRBV19|TRBJ2-3|.|TRBD2
CASSFLAGGTTDTQYF
TGTGCCAGTAGTTTTCTAGCGGGGGGGACGACAGATACGCAGTATTTT
>TRBV12-5|TRBJ1-5|.|.
CASGLVLGGGDNQPQHF
TGTGCTAGTGGTTTGGTACTAGGTGGGGGGGACAATCAGCCCCAGCATTTT
>TRBV5-1|TRBJ2-5|.|TRBD2
CASSSTGTNQETQYF
TGCGCCAGCAGCTCGACCGGGACTAACCAAGAGACCCAGTACTTC
>TRBV19|TRBJ1-2|.|.
CASSPTPGGLSGYTF
TGTGCCAGTAGCCCGACGCCCGGGGGGCTAAGTGGCTACACCTTC
>TRBV11-1|TRBJ1-2|.|.
CASSPDSSYGYTF
TGTGCCAGCAGCCCAGACAGCAGCTATGGCTACACCTTC
>TRBV7-6|TRBJ1-1|once|.
CASSLGGPRTEAFF
TGTGCCAGCAGCTTAGGGGGGCCTCGCACTGAAGCTTTCTTT
>TRBV20-1|TRBJ1-2|.|.
CSASHLIGGYTF
TGCAGTGCTAGTCACCTCATCGGTGGCTACACCTTC
>TRBV3-1/TRBV3-2|TRBJ2-5|.|.
CASSSTTLRGIETQYF
TGTGCCAGCAGCTCGACTACCCTCCGAGGAATCGAGACCCAGTACTTC